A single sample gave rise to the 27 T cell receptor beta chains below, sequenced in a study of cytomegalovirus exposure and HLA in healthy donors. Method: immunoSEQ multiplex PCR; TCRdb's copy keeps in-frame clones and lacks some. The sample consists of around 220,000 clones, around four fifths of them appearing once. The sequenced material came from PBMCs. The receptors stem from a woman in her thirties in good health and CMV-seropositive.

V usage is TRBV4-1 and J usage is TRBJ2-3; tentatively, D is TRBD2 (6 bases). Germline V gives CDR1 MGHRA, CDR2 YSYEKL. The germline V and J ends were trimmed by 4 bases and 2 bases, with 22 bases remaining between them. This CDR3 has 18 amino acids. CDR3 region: CASSLRVINGGDTDTQYF. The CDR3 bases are TGCGCCAGCAGCCTTCGGGTGATTAACGGGGGAGACACAGATACGCAGTATTTT.

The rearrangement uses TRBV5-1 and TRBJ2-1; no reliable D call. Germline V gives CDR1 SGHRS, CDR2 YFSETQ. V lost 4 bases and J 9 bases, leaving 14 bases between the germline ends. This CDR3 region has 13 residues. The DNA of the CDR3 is TGCGCCAGCAGCCTCAGTTCGGGTCCTGAGCAGTTCTTC. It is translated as CASSLSSGPEQFF.

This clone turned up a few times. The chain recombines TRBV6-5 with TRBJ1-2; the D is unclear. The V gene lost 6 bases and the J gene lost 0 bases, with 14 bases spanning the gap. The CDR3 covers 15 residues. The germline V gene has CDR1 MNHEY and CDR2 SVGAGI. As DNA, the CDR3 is TGTGCCAGCAGAAAACACAGCGGTACTAACTATGGCTACACCTTC. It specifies CASRKHSGTNYGYTF.

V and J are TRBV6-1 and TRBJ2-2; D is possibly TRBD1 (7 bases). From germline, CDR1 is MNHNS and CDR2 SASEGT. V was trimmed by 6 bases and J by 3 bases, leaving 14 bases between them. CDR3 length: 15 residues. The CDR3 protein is CASRAGQQDTGELFF. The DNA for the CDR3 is TGTGCCAGCAGGGCGGGACAGCAAGACACCGGGGAGCTGTTTTTT.

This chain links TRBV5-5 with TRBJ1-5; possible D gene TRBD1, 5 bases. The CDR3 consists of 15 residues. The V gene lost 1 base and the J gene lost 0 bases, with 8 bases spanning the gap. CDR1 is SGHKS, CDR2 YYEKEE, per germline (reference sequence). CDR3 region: CASSLRQYSNQPQHF. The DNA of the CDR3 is TGTGCCAGCAGCTTGCGACAGTATAGCAATCAGCCCCAGCATTTT. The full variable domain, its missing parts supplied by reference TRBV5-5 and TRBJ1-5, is DAGVTQSPTHLIKTRGQQVTLRCSPISGHKSVSWYQQVLGQGPQFIFQYYEKEERGRGNFPDRFSARQFPNYSSELNVNALLLGDSALYLCASSLRQYSNQPQHFGDGTRLSIL.

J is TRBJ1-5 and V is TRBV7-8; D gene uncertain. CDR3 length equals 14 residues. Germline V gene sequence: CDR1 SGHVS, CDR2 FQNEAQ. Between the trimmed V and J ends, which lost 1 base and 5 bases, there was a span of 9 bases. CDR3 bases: TGTGCCAGCAGCTTAGGGGTTCGGTATCAGCCCCAGCATTTT. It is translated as CASSLGVRYQPQHF.

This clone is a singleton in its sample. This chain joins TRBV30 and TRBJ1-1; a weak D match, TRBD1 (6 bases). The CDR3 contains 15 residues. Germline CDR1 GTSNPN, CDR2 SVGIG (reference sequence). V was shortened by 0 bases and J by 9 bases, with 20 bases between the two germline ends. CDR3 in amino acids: CAWSVSDSPLSQAFF. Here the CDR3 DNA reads TGTGCCTGGAGTGTATCGGACAGCCCCCTCTCTCAAGCTTTCTTT.

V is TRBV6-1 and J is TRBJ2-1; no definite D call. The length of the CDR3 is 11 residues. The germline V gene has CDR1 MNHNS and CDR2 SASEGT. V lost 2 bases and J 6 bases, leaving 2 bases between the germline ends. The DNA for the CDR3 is TGTGCCAGCAGTGAATTCAATGAGCAGTTCTTC. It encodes CASSEFNEQFF.

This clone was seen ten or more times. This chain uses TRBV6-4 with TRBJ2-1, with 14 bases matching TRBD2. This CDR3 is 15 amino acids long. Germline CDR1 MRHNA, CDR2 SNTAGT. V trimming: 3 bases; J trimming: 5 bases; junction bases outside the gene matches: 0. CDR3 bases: TGTGCCAGCAGTGAGGGACTAGCGGGAGACAATGAGCAGTTCTTC. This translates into CASSEGLAGDNEQFF.

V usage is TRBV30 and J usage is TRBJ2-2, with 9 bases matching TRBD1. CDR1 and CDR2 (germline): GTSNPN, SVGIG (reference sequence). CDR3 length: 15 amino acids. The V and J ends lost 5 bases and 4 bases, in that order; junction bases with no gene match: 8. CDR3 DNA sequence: TGTGCCTGGGGCCGGGGGACAGGGATCACCGGGGAGCTGTTTTTT. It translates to CAWGRGTGITGELFF.

CDR3 bases: TGTGCCAGCAGCTTAAGAAATTCGAACACCGGGGAGCTGTTTTTT. Residues: CASSLRNSNTGELFF. The chain is built from TRBV7-6 and TRBJ2-2; D gene unclear. The CDR3 length is 15 residues. Germline-derived CDR1 and CDR2 are SGHVS and FNYEAQ. Trimming shortened V by 2 bases and J by 0 bases, and 7 bases separated the two germline ends.

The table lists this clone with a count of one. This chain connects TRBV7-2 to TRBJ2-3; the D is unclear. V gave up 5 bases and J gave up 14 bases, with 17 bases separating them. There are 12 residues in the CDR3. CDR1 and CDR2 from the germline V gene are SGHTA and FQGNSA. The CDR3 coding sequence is TGTGCCAGCAGCCTATCGTGGGCTAGGTTGTATTTT. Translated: CASSLSWARLYF. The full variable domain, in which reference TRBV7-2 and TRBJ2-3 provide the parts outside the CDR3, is GAGVSQSPSNKVTEKGKDVELRCDPISGHTALYWYRQSLGQGLEFLIYFQGNSAPDKSGLPSDRFSAERTGGSVSTLTIQRTQQEDSAVYLCASSLSWARLYFGPGTRLTVL.

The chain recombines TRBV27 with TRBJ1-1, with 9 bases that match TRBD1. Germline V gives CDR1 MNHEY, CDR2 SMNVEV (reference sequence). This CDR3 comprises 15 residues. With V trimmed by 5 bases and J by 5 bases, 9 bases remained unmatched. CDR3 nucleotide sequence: TGTGCCAGCAGTCCCCGGACAGGGGCGAGGACTGAAGCTTTCTTT. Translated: CASSPRTGARTEAFF.

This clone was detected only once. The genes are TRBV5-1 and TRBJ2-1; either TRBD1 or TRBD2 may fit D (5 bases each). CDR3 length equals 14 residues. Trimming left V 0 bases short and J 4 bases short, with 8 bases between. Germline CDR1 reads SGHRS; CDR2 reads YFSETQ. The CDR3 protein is CASSLGGEYNEQFF. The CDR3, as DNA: TGCGCCAGCAGCTTGGGAGGGGAATACAATGAGCAGTTCTTC.

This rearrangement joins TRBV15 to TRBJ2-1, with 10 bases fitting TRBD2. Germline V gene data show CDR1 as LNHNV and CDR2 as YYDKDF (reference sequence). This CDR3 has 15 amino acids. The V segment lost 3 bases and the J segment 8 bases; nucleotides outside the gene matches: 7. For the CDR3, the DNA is TGTGCCACCAGCAGCCTAAGGACTAGCGGTGATGAGCAGTTCTTC. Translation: CATSSLRTSGDEQFF. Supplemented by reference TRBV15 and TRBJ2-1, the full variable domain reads DAMVIQNPRYQVTQFGKPVTLSCSQTLNHNVMYWYQQKSSQAPKLLFHYYDKDFNNEADTPDNFQSRRPNTSFCFLDIRSPGLGDTAMYLCATSSLRTSGDEQFFGPGTRLTVL.

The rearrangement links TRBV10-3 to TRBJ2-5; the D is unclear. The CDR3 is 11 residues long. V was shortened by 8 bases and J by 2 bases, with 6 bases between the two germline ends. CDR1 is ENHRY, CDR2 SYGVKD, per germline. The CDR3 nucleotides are TGTGCCATCCGATCACAAGAGACCCAGTACTTC. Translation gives CAIRSQETQYF.

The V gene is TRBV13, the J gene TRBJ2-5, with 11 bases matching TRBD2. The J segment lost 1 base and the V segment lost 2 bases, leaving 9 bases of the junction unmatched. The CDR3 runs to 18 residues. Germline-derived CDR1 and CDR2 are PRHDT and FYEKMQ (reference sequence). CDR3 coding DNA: TGTGCCAGCAGCTTACGATATATTGGGACTAGCGGCCAAGAGACCCAGTACTTC. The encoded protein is CASSLRYIGTSGQETQYF.

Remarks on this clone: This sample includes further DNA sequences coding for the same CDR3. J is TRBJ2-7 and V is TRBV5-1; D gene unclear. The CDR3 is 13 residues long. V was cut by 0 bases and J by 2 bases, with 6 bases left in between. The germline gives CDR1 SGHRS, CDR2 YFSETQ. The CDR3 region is CASSLDGTYEQYF. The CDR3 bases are TGCGCCAGCAGCTTGGACGGAACCTACGAGCAGTACTTC.

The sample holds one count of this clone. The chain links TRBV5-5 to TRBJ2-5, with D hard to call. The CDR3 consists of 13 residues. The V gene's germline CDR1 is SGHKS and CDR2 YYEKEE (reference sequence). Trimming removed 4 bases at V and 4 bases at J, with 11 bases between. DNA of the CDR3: TGTGCCAGCAGCCGGCTCCCTGCAGAGACCCAGTACTTC. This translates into CASSRLPAETQYF.

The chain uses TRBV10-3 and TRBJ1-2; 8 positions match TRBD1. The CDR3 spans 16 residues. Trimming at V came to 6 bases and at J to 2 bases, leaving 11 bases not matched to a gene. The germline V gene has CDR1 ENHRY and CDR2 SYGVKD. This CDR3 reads CAISALTRTGNYGYTF. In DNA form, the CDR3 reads TGTGCCATCAGCGCCCTTACCCGGACAGGGAACTATGGCTACACCTTC.

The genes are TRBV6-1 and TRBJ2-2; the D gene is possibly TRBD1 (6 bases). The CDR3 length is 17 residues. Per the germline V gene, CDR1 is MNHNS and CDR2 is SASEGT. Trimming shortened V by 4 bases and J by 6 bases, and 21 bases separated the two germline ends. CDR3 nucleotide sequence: TGTGCCAGCAGTGTCTTCCCCTCGGGGACACTAGCCGGGGAGCTGTTTTTT. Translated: CASSVFPSGTLAGELFF.

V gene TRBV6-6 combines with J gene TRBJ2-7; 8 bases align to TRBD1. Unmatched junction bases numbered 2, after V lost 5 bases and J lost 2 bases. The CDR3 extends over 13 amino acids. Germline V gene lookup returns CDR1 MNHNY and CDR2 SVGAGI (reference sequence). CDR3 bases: TGTGCCAGCAGTCGGGACAGGACCTACGAGCAGTACTTC. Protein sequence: CASSRDRTYEQYF.

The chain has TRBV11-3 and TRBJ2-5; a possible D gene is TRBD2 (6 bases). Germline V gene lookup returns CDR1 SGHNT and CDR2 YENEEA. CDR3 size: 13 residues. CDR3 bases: TGTGCTTCGGGGAGGAGGAGCGGCGAGACCCAGTACTTC. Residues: CASGRRSGETQYF.

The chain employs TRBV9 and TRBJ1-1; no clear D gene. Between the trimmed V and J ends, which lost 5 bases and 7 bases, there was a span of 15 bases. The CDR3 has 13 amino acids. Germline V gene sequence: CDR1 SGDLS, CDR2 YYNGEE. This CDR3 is CASSVNPGDEAFF. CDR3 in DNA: TGTGCCAGCAGTGTCAATCCCGGGGATGAAGCTTTCTTT.

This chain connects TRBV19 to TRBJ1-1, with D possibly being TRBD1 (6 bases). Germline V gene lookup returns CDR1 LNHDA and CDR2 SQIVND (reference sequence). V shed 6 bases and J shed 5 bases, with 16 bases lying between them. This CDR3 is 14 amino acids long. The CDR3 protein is CASRSDSMGTEAFF. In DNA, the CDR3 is TGTGCCAGTAGATCGGACAGCATGGGTACTGAAGCTTTCTTT.

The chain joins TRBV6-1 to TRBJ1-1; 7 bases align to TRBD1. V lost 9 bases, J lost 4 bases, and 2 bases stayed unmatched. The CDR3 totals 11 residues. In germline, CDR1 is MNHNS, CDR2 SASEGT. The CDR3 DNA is TGTGCCAGTGGGACAGCCACTGAAGCTTTCTTT. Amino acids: CASGTATEAFF.

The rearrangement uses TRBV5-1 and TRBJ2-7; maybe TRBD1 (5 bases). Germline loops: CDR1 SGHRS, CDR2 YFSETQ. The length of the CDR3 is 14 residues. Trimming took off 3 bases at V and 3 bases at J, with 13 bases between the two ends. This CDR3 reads CASSWGGPVYEQYF. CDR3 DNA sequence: TGCGCCAGCAGCTGGGGCGGCCCCGTCTACGAGCAGTACTTC.